A single sample is the source of the 23 T cell receptor beta chains below, sequenced in a study of beta chain features in type 1 diabetes. Every bit of the isolated RNA underwent reverse transcription, so sequencing read expressed TCRB transcripts. The data were produced by immunoSEQ multiplex PCR, yet TCRdb's version contains in-frame clones alone and is incomplete. Among about 140,000 clones listed, 6% to 7.5% were seen once. Sequencing was carried out using central memory CD4+ T cells from blood. The receptors were gathered from a woman aged 25 to 39 in good health.

Only a few counts were recorded for this clone. This chain joins TRBV5-8 and TRBJ2-3, with D possibly matching TRBD1 (5 bases). Trimming pared 0 bases from V and 3 bases from J, leaving 11 bases between. CDR1 is SGHTS and CDR2 is YDEGEE in the germline V gene. The CDR3 covers 15 residues. The CDR3 bases are TGTGCCAGCAGCTTGGTCTCTTCAGGGACAGATACGCAGTATTTT. It specifies CASSLVSSGTDTQYF.

This clone was counted between two and nine times. V and J are TRBV5-6 and TRBJ1-4; 10 bases match TRBD1. The CDR3 has 15 amino acids. In germline, CDR1 is SGHDT, CDR2 YYEEEE. The junction had 2 bases not matched to a gene; V was cut back by 4 bases and J by 2 bases. The CDR3 region has the DNA TGTGCCAGCAGCAAGACAGGGGGCACTAATGAAAAACTGTTTTTT. Protein sequence: CASSKTGGTNEKLFF.

This clone turned up a few times. The chain is built from TRBV6-5 and TRBJ2-2, with a tentative D call TRBD1 (6 bases). The germline CDR1 and CDR2 sequences are MNHEY and SVGAGI. The CDR3 runs 14 residues. The V end was cut by 5 bases, the J end by 6 bases, with 13 bases between. The CDR3 bases are TGTGCCAGCAGTCAACAGGGTGGCGCCGGGGAGCTGTTTTTT. This codes for CASSQQGGAGELFF.

This clone appeared a few times. This chain joins TRBV28 and TRBJ2-1; 8 bases agree with TRBD2. Trimming cost V 2 bases and J 1 base; bases outside gene matches: 4. The CDR3 totals 16 residues. Germline V gives CDR1 MDHEN, CDR2 SYDVKM. CDR3 sequence reads: CASSLVVAGSYNEQFF. DNA for the CDR3: TGTGCCAGCAGTTTAGTAGTAGCGGGGTCCTACAATGAGCAGTTCTTC.

V and J are TRBV28 and TRBJ1-3, with a possible D match to TRBD1 (5 bases). CDR1 and CDR2 from the germline V gene are MDHEN and SYDVKM. V was pared by 6 bases and J by 0 bases, with 9 bases between. The CDR3 consists of 14 residues. CDR3 protein: CASSGGGSGNTIYF. The CDR3, as DNA: TGTGCCAGCAGCGGGGGGGGCTCTGGAAACACCATATATTTT.

Worth noting for this clone: This may be a read error, as it is one base from a much larger clone. The J gene is TRBJ2-3, the V gene TRBV4-3; no reliable D call. From germline, CDR1 is LGHNA and CDR2 YSLEER. This CDR3 region has 11 residues. The germline V and J ends were trimmed by 6 bases and 2 bases, with 3 bases remaining between them. The CDR3 region is CASSNTDTQYF. In DNA, the CDR3 is TGCGCCAGCAGTAACACAGATACGCAGTATTTT.

The chain recombines TRBV7-2 with TRBJ2-7, with TRBD1 identical over 12 bases. The CDR3 consists of 15 residues. V shed 5 bases, J shed 4 bases, and the junction held 6 bases outside the gene matches. Germline CDR1 is SGHTA and CDR2 is FQGNSA. CDR3: CASSDQGQGAYEQYF. Here the CDR3 DNA reads TGTGCCAGCAGCGACCAGGGACAGGGGGCTTACGAGCAGTACTTC.

This clone has a handful of counts. The chain couples TRBV7-2 to TRBJ2-3; 12 nucleotides agree with TRBD2. The V segment lost 2 bases and the J segment 6 bases; nucleotides outside the gene matches: 9. The CDR3 has 17 amino acids. Germline CDR1 and CDR2: SGHTA and FQGNSA. The CDR3 DNA reads as TGTGCCAGCAGCTTATTGCTAGCGGGAGGGCCAGGGGATACGCAGTATTTT. Amino acids: CASSLLLAGGPGDTQYF.

This clone was recorded at least ten times. V usage is TRBV4-3 and J usage is TRBJ2-7; 8 bases are a match to TRBD2. The germline gives CDR1 LGHNA, CDR2 YSLEER. Trimming at V came to 0 bases and at J to 2 bases, leaving 18 bases not matched to a gene. The CDR3 totals 20 residues. The CDR3 is CASSQDSTGTRAAPPYEQYF. CDR3 nucleotides: TGCGCCAGCAGCCAAGATTCGACCGGGACTAGAGCGGCCCCTCCCTACGAGCAGTACTTC.

This chain links TRBV7-2 with TRBJ2-7, with D possibly being TRBD1 (6 bases). This CDR3 has 15 residues. Germline values: CDR1 SGHTA, CDR2 FQGNSA. V was shortened by 2 bases and J by 1 base, with 12 bases between the two germline ends. The CDR3 is CASSLKTGRSYEQYF. In DNA form, the CDR3 reads TGTGCCAGCAGCTTAAAGACAGGAAGATCCTACGAGCAGTACTTC.

This sequence joins TRBV5-6 and TRBJ2-1, with D unclear. The V end lost 2 bases, the J end lost 8 bases, and 5 bases lay between the germline ends. Germline loops: CDR1 SGHDT, CDR2 YYEEEE. The CDR3 contains 11 residues. This CDR3 reads CASSFQDEQFF. The CDR3, as DNA: TGTGCCAGCAGCTTTCAGGATGAGCAGTTCTTC.

V gene TRBV19 combines with J gene TRBJ1-1; the D gene is possibly TRBD1 (5 bases). The V gene's germline CDR1 is LNHDA and CDR2 SQIVND (reference sequence). The length of the CDR3 is 13 residues. Trimming left V 3 bases short and J 6 bases short, with 11 bases between. In DNA, the CDR3 is TGTGCCAGTAGTATTAAGGGGTCCGCTGAAGCTTTCTTT. Translating gives CASSIKGSAEAFF.

The table lists this clone with a few counts. The chain combines TRBV5-4 with TRBJ2-5, with a tentative D call TRBD1 (5 bases). The V end was cut by 4 bases, the J end by 0 bases, with 10 bases between. The CDR3 extends over 14 amino acids. Germline V gives CDR1 SGHNT, CDR2 YYREEE (reference sequence). Here the CDR3 DNA reads TGTGCCAGCAGCACGACAGCGTACCAAGAGACCCAGTACTTC. Protein sequence: CASSTTAYQETQYF.

This clone was observed a few times. The rearrangement uses TRBV5-1 and TRBJ2-3, with a possible D match to TRBD2 (7 bases). CDR3 length: 14 residues. The V gene lost 4 bases and the J gene lost 2 bases, with 11 bases spanning the gap. Germline V gene data show CDR1 as SGHRS and CDR2 as YFSETQ. Here the CDR3 reads CASSPGDYTDTQYF. CDR3 nucleotides: TGCGCCAGCAGCCCAGGGGACTACACAGATACGCAGTATTTT. The complete variable domain, with remaining parts taken from reference TRBV5-1 and TRBJ2-3, reads KAGVTQTPRYLIKTRGQQVTLSCSPISGHRSVSWYQQTPGQGLQFLFEYFSETQRNKGNFPGRFSGRQFSNSRSEMNVSTLELGDSALYLCASSPGDYTDTQYFGPGTRLTVL.

This clone was counted a few times. CDR3 in DNA: TGCAGTGCACAGGGGCTGAACGAGCAGTACTTC. Translating it yields CSAQGLNEQYF. The rearrangement links TRBV20-1 to TRBJ2-7; TRBD1 aligns across 7 bases. V was clipped by 6 bases and J by 5 bases; unmatched bases: 4. The germline V gene has CDR1 DFQATT and CDR2 SNEGSKA (reference sequence). This CDR3 region has 11 residues.

This clone appeared a few times. This chain uses TRBV6-1 with TRBJ1-1; weak D call: TRBD1 (6 bases). The CDR3 covers 13 residues. V lost 6 bases to trimming and J lost 1 base, with 9 bases between them. Per germline, CDR1 MNHNS and CDR2 SASEGT. The CDR3 reads CASSRTANTEAFF. CDR3 nucleotide sequence: TGTGCCAGCAGCCGGACAGCGAACACTGAAGCTTTCTTT.

This chain joins TRBV4-2 and TRBJ2-3; no clear D gene. Trimming took off 2 bases at V and 2 bases at J, with 17 bases between the two ends. Germline V gives CDR1 LGHNA, CDR2 YNFKEQ. The CDR3 is 17 amino acids. Written as DNA, the CDR3 is TGTGCCAGCAGCCAAACTCGAGTTAGACATACCACAGATACGCAGTATTTT. Translation gives CASSQTRVRHTTDTQYF.

This clone has a handful of counts. The V and J genes are TRBV28 and TRBJ1-2; 8 bases fit TRBD1. This CDR3 is built from 16 residues. The J segment lost 8 bases and the V segment lost 7 bases, leaving 18 bases of the junction unmatched. Looked up from germline, CDR1 is MDHEN and CDR2 is SYDVKM. This chain's CDR3 is CASTRPGTGGVEGYTF. The DNA for the CDR3 is TGTGCCAGCACCCGGCCGGGGACAGGAGGGGTAGAAGGCTACACCTTC.

The chain employs TRBV5-1 and TRBJ2-5, with D tentatively TRBD1 (6 bases). This CDR3 is built from 15 residues. Per germline, CDR1 SGHRS and CDR2 YFSETQ. The V gene lost 0 bases and the J gene lost 2 bases, with 11 bases spanning the gap. The CDR3 spells CASSLAQGPQETQYF. The CDR3 DNA sequence: TGCGCCAGCAGCTTGGCCCAGGGGCCGCAAGAGACCCAGTACTTC. The full variable domain, with the rest looked up from reference TRBV5-1 and TRBJ2-5, is KAGVTQTPRYLIKTRGQQVTLSCSPISGHRSVSWYQQTPGQGLQFLFEYFSETQRNKGNFPGRFSGRQFSNSRSEMNVSTLELGDSALYLCASSLAQGPQETQYFGPGTRLLVL.

The chain couples TRBV19 to TRBJ2-7; tentatively, D is TRBD1 (5 bases). Trimming removed 3 bases from V and 2 bases from J, with 11 bases in between. CDR1 is LNHDA and CDR2 is SQIVND in the germline V gene (reference sequence). This CDR3 is built from 14 residues. CDR3 loop: CASSINGHTYEQYF. CDR3 bases: TGTGCCAGTAGTATCAACGGACACACCTACGAGCAGTACTTC. Full variable domain (missing parts from reference TRBV19 and TRBJ2-7): DGGITQSPKYLFRKEGQNVTLSCEQNLNHDAMYWYRQDPGQGLRLIYYSQIVNDFQKGDIAEGYSVSREKKESFPLTVTSAQKNPTAFYLCASSINGHTYEQYFGPGTRLTVT.

This clone was seen repeatedly, ten times or more. The chain recombines TRBV15 with TRBJ2-4, with D maybe TRBD1 (6 bases). V was trimmed by 6 bases and J by 1 base, leaving 7 bases between them. CDR3 size: 13 residues. Germline V lookup: CDR1 LNHNV, CDR2 YYDKDF (reference sequence). DNA of the CDR3: TGTGCCACCAGTACAGGGGCCAAAAACATTCAGTACTTC. This codes for CATSTGAKNIQYF.

The chain joins TRBV28 to TRBJ1-5; unclear D gene. CDR1 and CDR2 from the germline V gene are MDHEN and SYDVKM. Trimming cost V 6 bases and J 4 bases, with 7 bases left between them. This CDR3 has 12 residues. The CDR3 here is CASRPSNQPQHF. The DNA of the CDR3 is TGTGCCAGCAGACCCAGTAATCAGCCCCAGCATTTT.

This clone has just a few counts. The gene calls are TRBV19 and TRBJ2-5; 7 nucleotides match TRBD1. CDR1 is LNHDA and CDR2 is SQIVND in the germline V gene (reference sequence). The length of the CDR3 is 15 residues. V shed 4 bases, J shed 5 bases, and the junction held 10 bases outside the gene matches. CDR3 in amino acids: CASSTNRQGFETQYF. CDR3 DNA: TGTGCCAGTAGTACTAACAGACAGGGTTTTGAGACCCAGTACTTC.